This TCR beta chain is from a study of CD8 T cells in Susac syndrome. Random hexamers primed reverse transcription of about 0.5 to 1 ug RNA. The authors amplified TCR beta CDR3 across 54 Vbeta and 13 Jbeta using immunoSEQ multiplex PCR. TCRdb independently ran MiXCR on the immunoSEQ multiplex PCR reads; one entry per CDR3 protein. The profile shows over 150,000 distinct CDR3 sequences, 90% to 95% of them singletons. CDR1 is DFQATT and CDR2 is SNEGSKA in the germline V gene (reference sequence). This CDR3 spans 12 amino acids. The trim removed 7 bases at V and 4 bases at J, leaving 4 bases unmatched. The sequenced sample was CD4+ T cells from PBMCs. The sequence was collected from a human donor with multiple sclerosis. V gene TRBV20-1 combines with J gene TRBJ2-4; 7 bases match TRBD2. The CDR3 is CSVGTTKNIQYF. The CDR3 DNA reads as TGCAGTGTTGGGACTACTAAAAACATTCAGTACTTC.